Listed below are T cell receptor beta chains from one sample, sequenced in a study of T cell changes during pregnancy in multiple sclerosis. The protocol was immunoSEQ multiplex PCR, while the TCRdb copy is restricted to in-frame clones and leaves out a portion. The data show tens of thousands of clones, with approximately 86% seen just once and approximately 1.6% held by the top ten. The specimen was peripheral blood, collected in the first trimester of pregnancy. Every receptor here comes from a female donor with multiple sclerosis, enrolled in a pregnancy study. The CDR3 runs from the conserved cysteine through the conserved F or W. A D gene is named only where the DNA matches it firmly. Rows give clone size only sometimes, using once, few, many, or a class for an expanded clone.

TRBJ2-3 15 TRBD1 TRBV5-4 NA CASSYGQASTDTQYF TGTGCCAGCAGCTATGGACAGGCTAGCACAGATACGCAGTATTTT
TRBJ2-7 14 NA TRBV2 NA CASSEGTEGYEQYF TGTGCCAGCAGTGAAGGGACAGAAGGGTACGAGCAGTACTTC
TRBJ2-7 13 TRBD2 TRBV29-1 NA CSVEGTSVGEQYF TGCAGCGTTGAAGGGACTAGCGTTGGCGAGCAGTACTTC
TRBJ1-5 15 TRBD1 TRBV6-5 NA CASSPRDRVNQPQHF TGTGCCAGCAGTCCCCGCGACAGGGTTAATCAGCCCCAGCATTTT
TRBJ2-7 15 NA TRBV5-6 NA CASSLVERSSYEQYF TGTGCCAGCAGCTTGGTTGAGCGCAGCTCCTACGAGCAGTACTTC
TRBJ2-7 14 TRBD1 TRBV2 NA CASTRDRGPYEQYF TGTGCCAGCACCCGGGACAGGGGCCCCTACGAGCAGTACTTC
TRBJ2-1 15 TRBD1 TRBV15 NA CATSRGQGSYNEQFF TGTGCCACCAGCAGGGGACAGGGGTCCTACAATGAGCAGTTCTTC
TRBJ2-3 14 NA TRBV6-5 NA CASSSQRGTDTQYF TGTGCCAGCAGTTCCCAGCGGGGCACAGATACGCAGTATTTT
TRBJ1-1 13 NA TRBV6-1 NA CASSDLSNTEAFF TGTGCCAGCAGTGATCTGTCGAACACTGAAGCTTTCTTT
TRBJ1-1 13 TRBD1 TRBV4-3 NA CASSREGTGEAFF TGCGCCAGCAGCAGAGAAGGGACAGGGGAAGCTTTCTTT
TRBJ1-2 14 TRBD1 TRBV28 NA CASSPGTGFAGYTF TGTGCCAGCAGTCCCGGGACAGGGTTTGCTGGCTACACCTTC
TRBJ2-1 15 TRBD2 TRBV5-8 NA CASSQGLADYNEQFF TGTGCCAGCAGCCAGGGACTAGCGGACTACAATGAGCAGTTCTTC
TRBJ2-2 17 TRBD2 TRBV11-2 once CASSPRLAGGGSGELFF TGTGCCAGCAGCCCCCGACTAGCGGGAGGTGGATCCGGGGAGCTGTTTTTT
TRBJ1-5 15 NA TRBV27 NA CASSFLGIGNQPQHF TGTGCCAGCAGTTTTTTGGGCATTGGCAATCAGCCCCAGCATTTT
TRBJ2-5 14 TRBD2 TRBV7-2 NA CASSRRGGRETQYF TGTGCCAGCAGCCGCCGGGGGGGGAGGGAGACCCAGTACTTC
TRBJ1-1 14 TRBD1 TRBV6-6 NA CASSLQGPNTEAFF TGTGCCAGCAGTCTACAGGGGCCGAACACTGAAGCTTTCTTT
TRBJ1-1 12 TRBD1 TRBV30 few CAWSYRGIGAFF TGTGCCTGGAGTTACAGGGGGATAGGAGCTTTCTTT
TRBJ2-7 15 NA TRBV10-3 NA CAISDLAGAGYEQYF TGTGCCATCAGTGACCTCGCGGGGGCTGGTTACGAGCAGTACTTC
TRBJ2-7 13 NA TRBV30 NA CAWTYRSSYGQYF TGTGCCTGGACGTACAGATCCTCCTACGGGCAGTACTTC
TRBJ2-3 16 NA TRBV4-1 NA CASSQRRQTSTDTQYF TGCGCCAGCAGCCAGCGACGGCAGACTAGCACAGATACGCAGTATTTT
TRBJ2-4 15 NA TRBV6-5 NA CASSYSTFGKNIQYF TGTGCCAGCAGTTACTCCACATTTGGCAAAAACATTCAGTACTTC
TRBJ2-7 15 NA TRBV19 NA CASSALEGLSYEQYF TGTGCCAGTAGTGCCCTTGAGGGACTCTCCTACGAGCAGTACTTC
TRBJ2-3 16 TRBD1 TRBV2 NA CASSEFGTGITDTQYF TGTGCCAGCAGTGAATTCGGGACAGGGATCACAGATACGCAGTATTTT
TRBJ2-1 15 NA TRBV4-1 NA CASSLTGSSYNEQFF TGCGCCAGCAGCCTCACAGGAAGCTCCTACAATGAGCAGTTCTTC
TRBJ2-6 16 NA TRBV7-9 NA CASSLGGQSGANVLTF TGTGCCAGCAGCTTAGGAGGTCAGTCTGGGGCCAACGTCCTGACTTTC
TRBJ1-1 15 NA TRBV27 NA CASSLIRDLGVEAFF TGTGCCAGCAGTTTAATACGGGATTTAGGAGTGGAAGCTTTCTTT
TRBJ2-2 18 TRBD1 TRBV5-1 NA CASSLDILQGASTGELFF TGCGCCAGCAGCTTGGACATACTACAGGGGGCGAGCACCGGGGAGCTGTTTTTT
TRBJ2-1 15 NA TRBV5-4 NA CASSLGTGYYNEQFF TGTGCCAGCAGCTTGGGTACAGGGTACTACAATGAGCAGTTCTTC
TRBJ1-2 14 NA TRBV5-6 NA CASSLGRQYYGYTF TGTGCCAGCAGCTTGGGTCGACAGTACTATGGCTACACCTTC
TRBJ2-7 15 TRBD1 TRBV4-1 NA CASSQGSGQPSEQYF TGCGCCAGCAGCCAAGGGTCGGGACAGCCCTCCGAGCAGTACTTC
TRBJ1-2 14 TRBD1 TRBV19 NA CASRQTGFLYGYTF TGTGCCAGTAGGCAGACAGGGTTCCTCTATGGCTACACCTTC
TRBJ2-7 14 NA TRBV4-3 NA CASSQFGLSYEQYF TGCGCCAGCAGCCAATTCGGACTATCCTACGAGCAGTACTTC
TRBJ2-7 15 NA TRBV4-2 NA CASSQETSTSYEQYF TGTGCCAGCAGCCAAGAAACTAGCACATCCTACGAGCAGTACTTC
TRBJ1-5 13 NA TRBV28 NA CASMRTGNQPQHF TGTGCCAGCATGCGTACTGGCAATCAGCCCCAGCATTTT
TRBJ2-7 14 TRBD1 TRBV7-2 NA CASSVGTGYYEQYF TGTGCCAGCAGCGTCGGGACAGGGTACTACGAGCAGTACTTC
TRBJ2-7 17 TRBD2 TRBV4-1 NA CASSQDLGAGASYEQYF TGCGCCAGCAGCCAAGATCTCGGAGCGGGAGCCTCCTACGAGCAGTACTTC
TRBJ2-7 15 TRBD2 TRBV5-5 NA CASSPGTSGGYEQYF TGTGCCAGCAGCCCGGGGACTAGCGGAGGATACGAGCAGTACTTC
TRBJ2-4 15 TRBD2 TRBV11-2 NA CASSRLAAGKNIQYF TGTGCCAGCAGCCGCCTTGCAGCGGGAAAAAACATTCAGTACTTC
TRBJ1-2 14 NA TRBV5-1 NA CASRRNGQFDGYTF TGCGCCAGCAGAAGAAACGGACAGTTCGATGGCTACACCTTC
TRBJ2-6 13 NA TRBV19 NA CASRSSGANVLTF TGTGCCAGTAGGAGCTCTGGGGCCAACGTCCTGACTTTC
TRBJ1-3 16 NA TRBV23-1 NA CASSQGPGGCGNTIYF TGCGCCAGCAGTCAGGGCCCAGGCGGGTGCGGAAACACCATATATTTT
TRBJ1-2 15 NA TRBV11-2 NA CASSPRQTLNDGYTF TGTGCCAGCAGCCCTAGACAGACCCTCAATGATGGCTACACCTTC
TRBJ1-2 15 NA TRBV29-1 NA CSVHPPLYIPYGYTF TGCAGCGTTCACCCGCCTTTGTACATTCCATATGGCTACACCTTC
TRBJ2-4 14 NA TRBV7-8 NA CASSLTGRINIQYF TGTGCCAGCAGCTTAACTGGGAGGATAAACATTCAGTACTTC
TRBJ1-1 15 TRBD1 TRBV7-2 NA CASSLGRGLGLTAFF TGTGCCAGCAGCTTAGGCAGGGGGCTCGGGCTTACAGCTTTCTTT
TRBJ2-7 12 NA TRBV30 once CAWSTTSYEQYF TGTGCCTGGAGTACGACTAGCTACGAGCAGTACTTC
TRBJ2-3 13 NA TRBV7-6 NA CASSFGDTDTQYF TGTGCCAGCAGCTTCGGGGACACAGATACGCAGTATTTT
TRBJ2-3 12 TRBD2 TRBV7-2 once CASGLDTDTQYF TGTGCCAGCGGACTAGACACAGATACGCAGTATTTT
TRBJ1-4 16 NA TRBV25-1 NA CASSEYFLDRDEKLFF TGTGCCAGCAGTGAATATTTCCTGGACAGAGATGAAAAACTGTTTTTT
TRBJ2-4 13 TRBD2 TRBV28 NA CASSLLERGIQYF TGTGCCAGCAGTTTGCTGGAGCGGGGAATTCAGTACTTC
TRBJ2-2 15 TRBD2 TRBV2 NA CASSVERENTGELFF TGTGCCAGCAGTGTAGAGCGGGAGAACACCGGGGAGCTGTTTTTT
TRBJ2-7 16 TRBD2 TRBV7-9 NA CASSLEATSGLYEQYF TGTGCCAGCAGCTTAGAGGCCACTAGCGGGCTCTACGAGCAGTACTTC
TRBJ2-1 14 TRBD2 TRBV6-5 NA CASSLAGVGNEQFF TGTGCCAGCAGTCTAGCGGGAGTCGGCAATGAGCAGTTCTTC